The sequence of this T cell receptor beta chain was determined in a study of post-analysis software for immune sequencing data. Study-wide results and limits: Patients used about 5 TRBV segments, including TRBV5-6, TRBV5-1 and TRBV20-1, more often than controls.

On this clonotype: As yet, its antigen is unknown.

Incorporated into the TCR beta cDNA libraries were unique molecular identifiers, which served to reduce PCR and sequencing biases. TCRdb reprocessed the PCR reads via MiXCR and lists one record per CDR3 protein. Of approximately 730,000 distinct CDR3 sequences in the sample, roughly 50% are singletons; the top ten hold 4.9%. Per the germline V gene, CDR1 is MNHNS and CDR2 is SASEGT. This CDR3 has 14 amino acids. V dropped 2 bases and J dropped 1 base, with 8 bases sitting between them. This chain links TRBV6-1 with TRBJ2-5; no clear D gene. The receptor was derived from a girl between 10 and 17 years old with multiple sclerosis. Sequences were obtained from blood. The CDR3: CASSEIRRQETQYF. In nucleotides, the CDR3 is TGTGCCAGCAGTGAAATCAGGCGCCAAGAGACCCAGTACTTC.